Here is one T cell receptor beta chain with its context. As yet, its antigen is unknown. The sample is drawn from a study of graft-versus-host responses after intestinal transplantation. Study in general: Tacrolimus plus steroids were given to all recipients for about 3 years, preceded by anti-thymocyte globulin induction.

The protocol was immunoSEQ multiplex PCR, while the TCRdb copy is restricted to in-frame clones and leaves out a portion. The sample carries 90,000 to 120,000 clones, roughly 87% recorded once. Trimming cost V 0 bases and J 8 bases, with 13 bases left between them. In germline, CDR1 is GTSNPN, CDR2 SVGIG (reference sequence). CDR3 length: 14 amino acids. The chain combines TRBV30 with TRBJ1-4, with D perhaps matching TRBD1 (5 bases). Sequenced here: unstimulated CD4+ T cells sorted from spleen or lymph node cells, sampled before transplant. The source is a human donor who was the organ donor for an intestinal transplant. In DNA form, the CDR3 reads TGTGCCTGGAGTGTAAGAGGGGTTGGAGAAAAACTGTTTTTT. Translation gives CAWSVRGVGEKLFF.